Reported below is one TCR beta chain. This entry belongs to a study of ipilimumab plus nivolumab after autologous stem cell transplantation. Study-level information: The DLBCL group included primary refractory and relapsed cases.

Sequenced by immunoSEQ multiplex PCR; TCRdb stores in-frame clones only, minus some. The sample yields roughly 86,000 clones, about 83% seen once. Germline CDR1 SGHVS, CDR2 FNYEAQ. This CDR3 comprises 16 residues. The ends lost 8 bases at V and 5 bases at J; junction bases unmatched: 15. The receptor's source is a male donor with diffuse large B-cell lymphoma. The chain is built from TRBV7-6 and TRBJ2-1; 7 nucleotides agree with TRBD2. Sample: PBMCs, taken in a trial of ipilimumab plus nivolumab as post-transplant consolidation. The CDR3 coding sequence is TGTGCCAGCGGGATGGGCGCCAGGACTAGTGACAATGAGCAGTTCTTC. Its translation: CASGMGARTSDNEQFF.